This entry lists 2 T cell receptor beta chains sequenced from one sample in a study of T cell responses to AZD1222 COVID-19 vaccine. Only in-frame clones appear in the TCRdb table, and some are missing; sequencing was by immunoSEQ multiplex PCR. The table records some 140,000 clones, approximately 90% of them present only once. Sequenced here: peripheral blood, sampled on day 0 of AZD1222 vaccination. Receptor source: an adult in good health.

The V and J genes are TRBV29-1 and TRBJ1-1; possible D gene TRBD1, 6 bases. The germline gives CDR1 SQVTM, CDR2 ANQGSEA. Trimming removed 4 bases from V and 1 base from J, with 10 bases in between. The CDR3 is made up of 13 amino acids. CDR3 in DNA: TGCAGCGTTGTCCGGGACACGAACACTGAAGCTTTCTTT. It translates to CSVVRDTNTEAFF.

The chain is built from TRBV27 and TRBJ2-7, with 9 positions matching TRBD1. Looked up from germline, CDR1 is MNHEY and CDR2 is SMNVEV (reference sequence). J was trimmed by 4 bases and V by 4 bases; bases with no gene match: 14. The CDR3 consists of 17 residues. This CDR3 is CASSSTFTGTGRYEQYF. CDR3 coding DNA: TGTGCCAGCAGTTCTACCTTTACCGGGACAGGGAGGTACGAGCAGTACTTC.